The present T cell receptor beta chain was sequenced within a study of cytomegalovirus exposure and HLA in healthy donors. Primers: 60 Vbeta forward and 13 Jbeta reverse. The repertoire was sequenced with immunoSEQ multiplex PCR; TCRdb's copy has only in-frame clones and lacks some. The sample has roughly 100,000 clones, more than 65% seen once; the top ten hold roughly 6.5%. Concerning this clone itself: Its antigen is unidentified.

There are 16 residues in the CDR3. V dropped 2 bases and J dropped 3; count of bases not matched to a gene: 3. The germline V gene has CDR1 WNHNN and CDR2 SYGVQD (reference sequence). Study findings and constraints: Only CMV serostatus was available as immune exposure information. In a later analysis, HLA-C alleles had the fewest associated TCRs, DRB1 alleles the most. Segments of the TCR beta V type were, in most cases, productive about 90% or about 30% of the time in an earlier analysis.

Material for sequencing was PBMCs. The sequence was collected from a woman aged 45-65 years in good health and CMV-seropositive. V usage is TRBV10-1 and J usage is TRBJ1-4; 10 bases match TRBD1. CDR3 in amino acids: CASSEAGTGANEKLFF. CDR3 nucleotide sequence: TGCGCCAGCAGTGAGGCCGGGACAGGGGCTAATGAAAAACTGTTTTTT.